This is a list of T cell receptor beta chains from one sample in a study of T-cell memory formation after mild COVID-19. TCRdb redid the calling of the 5' RACE reads with MiXCR, one entry per CDR3 protein. The sample has around 340,000 distinct CDR3 sequences, approximately 21% seen once. Sequenced sample: PBMCs or a T cell subset sorted from them (not recorded which). The receptors come from an adult woman who had mild COVID-19 (a few samples of this study predate the infection). Cell type and time point are not known. Each CDR3 is given with its conserved first and last residue.

TRBJ1-1 TRBV2 CASSEGRDRGTEAFF
TRBJ2-4 TRBV27 CASSSPGTGMSNIQYF
TRBJ2-1 TRBV24-1 CATSGTGRRFF
TRBJ2-3 TRBV12-3/TRBV12-4 CASSAGLPGADTQYF
TRBJ2-3 TRBV19 CASSITGPPTDTQYF
TRBJ2-3 TRBV5-1 CASSLVVTGLTDTQYF
TRBJ2-1 TRBV7-2 CASSLLVDEQFF
TRBJ1-1 TRBV12-3/TRBV12-4 CASSFPRGGVNTEAFF
TRBJ1-3 TRBV4-3 CASSQDHPREGFGNTIYF
TRBJ2-5 TRBV30 CAWTGGHRLGETQYF
TRBJ1-2 TRBV12-3/TRBV12-4 CASSLGRESYGYTF
TRBJ2-6 TRBV6-4 CASSDSGRQHSGANVLTF
TRBJ2-7 TRBV6-5 CASSLSPGPYEQYF
TRBJ1-6 TRBV7-2 CASSLGTGWGNSPLHF
TRBJ2-4 TRBV15 CATSTVGAKNIQYF
TRBJ2-1 TRBV21-1 CASGGIEQFF
TRBJ1-2 TRBV21-1 CASSKRDKRMNYGYTF
TRBJ2-3 TRBV5-1 CASSITSGLNPDTQYF
TRBJ1-3 TRBV6-1 CANQTVDMLIPKPGNTIYF
TRBJ2-1 TRBV24-1 CATSDLGQGGLDEQFF
TRBJ2-7 TRBV5-1 CASRRGPSYEQYF
TRBJ1-2 TRBV5-1 CASSPWGGPGDYGYTF
TRBJ2-3 TRBV12-3/TRBV12-4 CASSLRQPPTDTQYF
TRBJ2-2 TRBV29-1 CSGGQHTGELFF
TRBJ2-7 TRBV5-1 CASSPGGGGRTYEQYF
TRBJ2-6 TRBV25-1 CASSEGTESGANVLTF
TRBJ2-3 TRBV10-3 CAIGLSSTDTQYF
TRBJ2-2 TRBV6-5 CASSWTGVAGELFF
TRBJ1-2 TRBV6-5 CASSYALQGRRSMRYTF
TRBJ2-5 TRBV7-9 CASSLASETQYF
TRBJ2-7 TRBV12-3/TRBV12-4 CASSPRGSGNYEQYF
TRBJ2-1 TRBV5-1 CASRPYPLYNEQFF
TRBJ2-5 TRBV5-1 CASSSTPGARETQYF
TRBJ2-1 TRBV3-1 CASSQAHLQKRPFF
TRBJ2-3 TRBV6-2/TRBV6-3 CASRRDFTDTQYF
TRBJ2-7 TRBV3-1 CASSRTLTGTQYF
TRBJ2-3 TRBV9 CASSTAGTSGEKSDTQYF
TRBJ2-1 TRBV29-1 CSTGGGGTYNEQFF
TRBJ1-2 TRBV20-1 CSARPGTGSYGYTF
TRBJ1-2 TRBV20-1 CSAQPGDRGRGYTF
TRBJ2-1 TRBV7-3 CASSSTGGYNEQFF